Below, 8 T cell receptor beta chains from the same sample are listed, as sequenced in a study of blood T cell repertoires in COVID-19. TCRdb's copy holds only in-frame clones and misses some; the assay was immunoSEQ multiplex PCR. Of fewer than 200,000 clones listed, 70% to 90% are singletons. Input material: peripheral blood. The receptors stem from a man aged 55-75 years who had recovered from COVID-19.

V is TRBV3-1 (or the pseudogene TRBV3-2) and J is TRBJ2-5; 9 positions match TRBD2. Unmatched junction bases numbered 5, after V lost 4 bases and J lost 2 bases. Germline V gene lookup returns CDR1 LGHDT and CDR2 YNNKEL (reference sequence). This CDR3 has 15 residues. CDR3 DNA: TGTGCCAGCAGCCCCATGCGGGGGGGACAAGAGACCCAGTACTTC. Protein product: CASSPMRGGQETQYF.

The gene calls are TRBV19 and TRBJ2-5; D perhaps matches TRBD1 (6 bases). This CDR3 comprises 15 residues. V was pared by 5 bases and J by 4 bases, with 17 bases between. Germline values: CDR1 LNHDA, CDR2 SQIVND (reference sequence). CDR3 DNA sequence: TGTGCCAGTAGTGTACAGGGTCTTTCGGCAGAGACCCAGTACTTC. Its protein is CASSVQGLSAETQYF.

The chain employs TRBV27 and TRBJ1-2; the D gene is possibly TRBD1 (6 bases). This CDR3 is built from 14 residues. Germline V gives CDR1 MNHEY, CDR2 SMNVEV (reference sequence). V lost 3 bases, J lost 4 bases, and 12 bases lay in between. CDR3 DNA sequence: TGTGCCAGCAGTTTGAAACAGGGACCCTATGGCTACACCTTC. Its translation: CASSLKQGPYGYTF.

CDR3 DNA: TGTGCCAGCAGCTCCCTGGACAGCGGAGGCTACACCTTC. It yields the protein CASSSLDSGGYTF. The genes are TRBV3-1 (or the pseudogene TRBV3-2) and TRBJ1-2; D is possibly TRBD1 (6 bases). The V gene's germline CDR1 is LGHDT and CDR2 YNNKEL (reference sequence). Trimming took 5 bases from V and 8 from J, leaving 15 bases between them. This CDR3 has 13 residues.

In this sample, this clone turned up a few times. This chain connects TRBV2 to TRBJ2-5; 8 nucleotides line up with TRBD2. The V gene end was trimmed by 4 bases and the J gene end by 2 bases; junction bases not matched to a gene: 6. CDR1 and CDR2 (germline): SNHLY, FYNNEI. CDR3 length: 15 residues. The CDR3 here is CASSVGGGFQETQYF. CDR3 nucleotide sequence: TGTGCCAGCAGTGTGGGCGGGGGGTTTCAAGAGACCCAGTACTTC.

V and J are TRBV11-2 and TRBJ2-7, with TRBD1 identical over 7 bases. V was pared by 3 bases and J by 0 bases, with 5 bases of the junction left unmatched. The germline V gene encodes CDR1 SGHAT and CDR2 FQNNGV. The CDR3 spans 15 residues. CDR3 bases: TGTGCCAGCAGCTTCGGGACAGCAATCTCCTACGAGCAGTACTTC. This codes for CASSFGTAISYEQYF.

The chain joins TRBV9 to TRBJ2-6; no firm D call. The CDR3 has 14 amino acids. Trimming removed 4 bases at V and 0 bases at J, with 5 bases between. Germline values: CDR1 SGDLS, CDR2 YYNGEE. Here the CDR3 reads CASSLPSGANVLTF. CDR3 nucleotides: TGTGCCAGCAGCCTTCCCTCTGGGGCCAACGTCCTGACTTTC.

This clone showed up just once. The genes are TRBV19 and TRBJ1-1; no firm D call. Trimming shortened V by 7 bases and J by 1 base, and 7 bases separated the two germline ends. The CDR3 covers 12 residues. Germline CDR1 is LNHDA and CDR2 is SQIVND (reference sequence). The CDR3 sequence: CASTAGNTEAFF. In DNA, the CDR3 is TGTGCCAGTACGGCAGGGAACACTGAAGCTTTCTTT.